The 18 T cell receptor beta chains listed next were all sequenced from one sample in a study of T cells after yellow fever vaccination. TCRdb processed the 5' RACE reads anew with MiXCR; each CDR3 protein has one entry. The sample lists approximately 150,000 distinct CDR3 sequences, less than 9.5% seen once, with roughly 0.77% in the top ten. The sample consisted of CD4+ T cells sorted from PBMCs, taken 5 days after the yellow fever booster vaccination. These TCRs come from a man aged 25-40 years who received the YFV17D yellow fever vaccine.

This clonotype was seen at least ten times. V and J are TRBV12-3 or TRBV12-4 and TRBJ2-5, with D uncertain. V lost 11 bases, J lost 3 bases, and 22 bases lay in between. This CDR3 spans 15 amino acids. The chain's CDR3 is CASGGSVNSEETQYF. CDR3 nucleotides: TGTGCCTCCGGCGGCAGCGTGAACTCCGAAGAGACCCAGTACTTC.

In its sample, this clonotype was seen a few times. The rearrangement links TRBV6-1 to TRBJ2-1, with 8 bases lining up with TRBD1. Germline-derived CDR1 and CDR2 are MNHNS and SASEGT. This CDR3 comprises 14 residues. The ends lost 6 bases at V and 5 bases at J; junction bases unmatched: 6. CDR3 DNA sequence: TGTGCCAGCAGGCTGGGACAGGTGAACAATGAGCAGTTCTTC. Translating it yields CASRLGQVNNEQFF.

Ten or more counts support this clonotype. The CDR3 loop reads CASSREVGGYTF. The CDR3 DNA reads TGTGCCAGCAGCCGGGAAGTCGGCGGCTACACCTTC. This chain connects TRBV7-2 to TRBJ1-2; D is uncertain. The V gene's germline CDR1 is SGHTA and CDR2 FQGNSA. V shed 5 bases and J shed 8 bases, with 12 bases lying between them. There are 12 residues in the CDR3.

The chain recombines TRBV20-1 with TRBJ2-7, with TRBD2 as a possible D gene (6 bases). Germline V gives CDR1 DFQATT, CDR2 SNEGSKA (reference sequence). The CDR3 contains 17 residues. The V end was cut by 0 bases, the J end by 0 bases, with 18 bases between. CDR3 sequence (DNA): TGCAGTGCTAGAGATCGAAAAGGGACTCTAAGCTCCTACGAGCAGTACTTC. It specifies CSARDRKGTLSSYEQYF.

This clonotype was counted at least ten times. V is TRBV5-1 and J is TRBJ1-3; 7 bases align to TRBD1. The length of the CDR3 is 17 residues. J was trimmed by 0 bases and V by 7 bases; bases with no gene match: 13. CDR1 is SGHRS, CDR2 YFSETQ, per germline. CDR3: CASHPGQADLSGNTIYF. The CDR3 nucleotides are TGCGCCAGCCATCCCGGACAGGCTGACCTCTCTGGAAACACCATATATTTT. The whole variable domain, filled in from reference TRBV5-1 and TRBJ1-3, reads KAGVTQTPRYLIKTRGQQVTLSCSPISGHRSVSWYQQTPGQGLQFLFEYFSETQRNKGNFPGRFSGRQFSNSRSEMNVSTLELGDSALYLCASHPGQADLSGNTIYFGEGSWLTVV.

The chain joins TRBV25-1 to TRBJ1-2, with 11 bases identical to TRBD1. Germline loops: CDR1 MGHDK, CDR2 SYGVNS. The CDR3 is made up of 13 amino acids. J gave up 7 bases and V 6 bases, and 4 bases lay outside the gene matches. The CDR3 DNA sequence: TGTGCCAGCAGATCCGGGACAGGGGGTGGCTACACCTTC. It is translated as CASRSGTGGGYTF.

This clonotype was detected many times. The rearrangement links TRBV7-2 to TRBJ2-7; either TRBD1 or TRBD2 may supply D (5 bases each). Between the trimmed V and J ends, which lost 5 bases and 6 bases, there was a span of 17 bases. The CDR3 has 14 residues. Germline V gene data show CDR1 as SGHTA and CDR2 as FQGNSA. The CDR3 nucleotides read TGTGCCAGCAGCCTCAGGGACGCGCATGGCGAGCAGTACTTC. As protein: CASSLRDAHGEQYF.

This clonotype has at least ten counts. V is TRBV21-1 and J is TRBJ2-1; the listed D gene, TRBD1, was not tested against the DNA. TRBV21-1 is flagged as a pseudogene. The CDR3 sequence is 17 residues long. This chain's CDR3 is CASSPPVTLSSYNEQFF. The DNA for the CDR3 is TGTGCCAGCAGCCCCCCGGTAACCCTGAGCTCCTACAATGAGCAGTTCTTC.

This clonotype was detected many times. This rearrangement joins TRBV6-5 to TRBJ1-1, with 9 bases identical to TRBD1. Trimming cost V 6 bases and J 3 bases; bases outside gene matches: 8. The germline CDR1 and CDR2 sequences are MNHEY and SVGAGI. CDR3 size: 15 residues. CDR3 in DNA: TGTGCCAGCAGATCCTCACAGGGGGCTTACACTGAAGCTTTCTTT. Translated: CASRSSQGAYTEAFF.

Ten or more counts support this clonotype. The V and J genes are TRBV18 and TRBJ2-5, with D possibly being TRBD2 (5 bases). Germline V gives CDR1 KGHSH, CDR2 LQKENI. The CDR3 is 15 amino acids. With 3 bases removed from V and 2 bases from J, the gap between germline ends came to 13 bases. CDR3 amino acids: CASSPVWGEQETQYF. The CDR3 DNA reads TGTGCCAGCTCACCCGTGTGGGGAGAACAAGAGACCCAGTACTTC.

At least ten counts were recorded for this clonotype. This chain connects TRBV12-3 or TRBV12-4 to TRBJ2-3; TRBD2 is a possible D gene (5 bases). The CDR3 runs to 15 residues. The V end was cut by 2 bases, the J end by 4 bases, with 13 bases between. The CDR3 region has the DNA TGTGCCAGCAGTTTACGGAGGATAAGCTCAGATACGCAGTATTTT. It translates to CASSLRRISSDTQYF.

The table lists this clonotype with a few counts. The chain has TRBV6-1 and TRBJ1-4; TRBD1 aligns across 7 bases. V lost 5 bases, J lost 3 bases, and 6 bases stayed unmatched. This CDR3 is 15 amino acids long. Germline V gene lookup returns CDR1 MNHNS and CDR2 SASEGT. The CDR3 DNA follows: TGTGCCAGCAGTCCCGTAAGGGGGCCTAATGAAAAACTGTTTTTT. Amino acid sequence: CASSPVRGPNEKLFF.

This clonotype showed up many times. The rearrangement links TRBV10-3 to TRBJ2-3; 7 bases fit TRBD1. The ends lost 2 bases at V and 15 bases at J; junction bases unmatched: 5. The CDR3 spans 11 residues. Per the germline V gene, CDR1 is ENHRY and CDR2 is SYGVKD. The CDR3 DNA follows: TGTGCCATCAGTGAGAGACAGGGCCAATATTTT. This encodes CAISERQGQYF.

The rearrangement uses TRBV12-3 or TRBV12-4 and TRBJ2-2; D is possibly TRBD2 (6 bases). V was shortened by 7 bases and J by 2 bases, with 17 bases between the two germline ends. This CDR3 region has 16 residues. CDR3: CASKQPGLYNTGELFF. As DNA, the CDR3 is TGTGCCAGCAAGCAGCCCGGACTATACAACACCGGGGAGCTGTTTTTT.

This clonotype was seen at least ten times. V is TRBV5-1 and J is TRBJ2-2; TRBD2 might be the D (5 bases). The germline V gene has CDR1 SGHRS and CDR2 YFSETQ. Trimming took 0 bases from V and 1 from J, leaving 10 bases between them. The CDR3 sequence is 16 residues long. The DNA for the CDR3 is TGCGCCAGCAGCTTGGCCGTACTAGGGAACACCGGGGAGCTGTTTTTT. As protein: CASSLAVLGNTGELFF. The whole variable domain, filled in from reference TRBV5-1 and TRBJ2-2, reads KAGVTQTPRYLIKTRGQQVTLSCSPISGHRSVSWYQQTPGQGLQFLFEYFSETQRNKGNFPGRFSGRQFSNSRSEMNVSTLELGDSALYLCASSLAVLGNTGELFFGEGSRLTVL.

In its sample, this clonotype was seen many times. The chain is built from TRBV5-8 and TRBJ2-3; D remains ambiguous. Germline assignment: CDR1 SGHTS and CDR2 YDEGEE. The CDR3 extends over 14 amino acids. Trimming pared 1 base from V and 2 bases from J, leaving 8 bases between. CDR3 residues: CASSLRLTTDTQYF. The CDR3, as DNA: TGTGCCAGCAGCTTGCGACTTACCACAGATACGCAGTATTTT.

This clonotype was observed at least ten times. The chain employs TRBV12-3 or TRBV12-4 and TRBJ2-1, with TRBD2 identical over 7 bases. This CDR3 is 17 amino acids long. V lost 1 base to trimming and J lost 8 bases; unmatched junction nucleotides: 14. The CDR3 DNA sequence: TGTGCCAGCAGTTTAGGTCTCCTGGGGAGGGAGATGGATGAGCAGTTCTTC. It is translated as CASSLGLLGREMDEQFF.

This clonotype was observed many times. This chain joins TRBV7-2 and TRBJ2-7; 9 bases align to TRBD2. With 5 bases clipped from V and 2 bases from J, the junction kept 7 bases outside the gene matches. Germline CDR1 is SGHTA and CDR2 is FQGNSA. The CDR3 sequence is 15 residues long. The CDR3 DNA reads as TGTGCCAGCAGCGCGTCTAGCGGGGCAGCCTACGAGCAGTACTTC. Translating it yields CASSASSGAAYEQYF.